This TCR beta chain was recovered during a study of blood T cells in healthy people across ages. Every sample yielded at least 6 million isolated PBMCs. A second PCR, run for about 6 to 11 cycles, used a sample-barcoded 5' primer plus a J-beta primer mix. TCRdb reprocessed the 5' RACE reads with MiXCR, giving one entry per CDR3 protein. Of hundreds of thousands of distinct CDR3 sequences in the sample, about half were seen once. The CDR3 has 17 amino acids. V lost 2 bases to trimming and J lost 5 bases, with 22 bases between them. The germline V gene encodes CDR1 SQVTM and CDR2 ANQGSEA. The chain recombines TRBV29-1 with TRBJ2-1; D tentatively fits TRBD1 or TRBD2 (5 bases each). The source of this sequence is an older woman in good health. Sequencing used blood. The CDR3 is CSVERVGEGENHNEQFF. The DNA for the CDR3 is TGCAGCGTTGAACGGGTGGGTGAAGGGGAGAACCACAATGAGCAGTTCTTC.